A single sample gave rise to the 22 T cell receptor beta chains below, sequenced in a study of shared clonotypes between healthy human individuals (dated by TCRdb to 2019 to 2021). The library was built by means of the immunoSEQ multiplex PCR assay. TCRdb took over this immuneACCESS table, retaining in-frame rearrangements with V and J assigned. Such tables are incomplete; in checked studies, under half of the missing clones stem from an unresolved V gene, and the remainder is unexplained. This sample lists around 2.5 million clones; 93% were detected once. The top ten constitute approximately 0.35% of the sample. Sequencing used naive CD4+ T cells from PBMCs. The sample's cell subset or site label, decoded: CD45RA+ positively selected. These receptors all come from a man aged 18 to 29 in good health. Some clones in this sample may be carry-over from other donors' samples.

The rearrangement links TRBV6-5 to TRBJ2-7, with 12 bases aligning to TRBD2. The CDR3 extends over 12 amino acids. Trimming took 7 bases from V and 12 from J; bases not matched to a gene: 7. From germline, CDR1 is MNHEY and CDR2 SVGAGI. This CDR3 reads CASTETSGRLYF. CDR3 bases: TGTGCCAGCACCGAGACTAGCGGGAGATTGTACTTC.

CDR3 nucleotide sequence: TGTGCCAGCAGCTCCGGGACTAGCGTCTCAGATACGCAGTATTTT. This gives the protein CASSSGTSVSDTQYF. The V and J genes are TRBV11-3 and TRBJ2-3, with 10 bases lining up with TRBD2. V shed 4 bases and J 4 bases; nucleotides not matched to a gene: 5. The CDR3 loop spans 15 amino acids. Looked up from germline, CDR1 is SGHNT and CDR2 is YENEEA.

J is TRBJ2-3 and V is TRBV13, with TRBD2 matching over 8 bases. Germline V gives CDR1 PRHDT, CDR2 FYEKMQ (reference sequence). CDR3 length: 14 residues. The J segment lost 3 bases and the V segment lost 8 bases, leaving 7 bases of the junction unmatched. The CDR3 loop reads CASAGGKVTDTQYF. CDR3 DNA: TGTGCCAGCGCGGGGGGTAAGGTTACAGATACGCAGTATTTT. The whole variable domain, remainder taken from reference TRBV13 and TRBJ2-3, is AAGVIQSPRHLIKEKRETATLKCYPIPRHDTVYWYQQGPGQDPQFLISFYEKMQSDKGSIPDRFSAQQFSDYHSELNMSSLELGDSALYFCASAGGKVTDTQYFGPGTRLTVL.

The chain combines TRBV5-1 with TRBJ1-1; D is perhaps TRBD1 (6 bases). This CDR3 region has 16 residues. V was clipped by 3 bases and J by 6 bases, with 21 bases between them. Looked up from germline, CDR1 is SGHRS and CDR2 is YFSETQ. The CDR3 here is CASSWGPGARAPEAFF. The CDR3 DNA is TGCGCCAGCAGCTGGGGGCCAGGGGCGAGGGCCCCTGAAGCTTTCTTT. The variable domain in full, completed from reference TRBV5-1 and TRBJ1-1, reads KAGVTQTPRYLIKTRGQQVTLSCSPISGHRSVSWYQQTPGQGLQFLFEYFSETQRNKGNFPGRFSGRQFSNSRSEMNVSTLELGDSALYLCASSWGPGARAPEAFFGQGTRLTVV.

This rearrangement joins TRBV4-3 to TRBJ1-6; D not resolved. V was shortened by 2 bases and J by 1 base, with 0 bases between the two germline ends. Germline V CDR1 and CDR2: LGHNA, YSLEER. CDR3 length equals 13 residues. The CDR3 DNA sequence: TGCGCCAGCAGCCAATCCTATAATTCACCCCTCCACTTT. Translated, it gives CASSQSYNSPLHF.

CDR3 loop: CASSPSDGRIYGYTF. In nucleotides, the CDR3 is TGCGCCAGCAGCCCTAGCGATGGACGGATTTATGGCTACACCTTC. The chain carries TRBV5-1 and TRBJ1-2; no clear D gene. The ends were cut back, 4 bases at V and 5 bases at J, with 18 bases in the middle. The CDR3 totals 15 residues. Germline V CDR1 and CDR2: SGHRS, YFSETQ. Variable domain in full (rest from reference TRBV5-1 and TRBJ1-2): KAGVTQTPRYLIKTRGQQVTLSCSPISGHRSVSWYQQTPGQGLQFLFEYFSETQRNKGNFPGRFSGRQFSNSRSEMNVSTLELGDSALYLCASSPSDGRIYGYTFGSGTRLTVV.

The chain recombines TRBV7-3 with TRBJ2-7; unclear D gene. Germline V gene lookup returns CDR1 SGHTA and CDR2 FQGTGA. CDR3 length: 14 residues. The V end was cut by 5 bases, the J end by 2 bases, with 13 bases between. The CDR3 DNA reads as TGTGCCAGCAGCATTTATCACGGACCCTACGAGCAGTACTTC. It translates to CASSIYHGPYEQYF.

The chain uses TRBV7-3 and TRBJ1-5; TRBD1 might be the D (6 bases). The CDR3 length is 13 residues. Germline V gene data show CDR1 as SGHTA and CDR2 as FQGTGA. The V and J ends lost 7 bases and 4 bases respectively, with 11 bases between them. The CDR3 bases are TGTGCCAGCAAACAGGGTGGGAATCAGCCCCAGCATTTT. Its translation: CASKQGGNQPQHF.

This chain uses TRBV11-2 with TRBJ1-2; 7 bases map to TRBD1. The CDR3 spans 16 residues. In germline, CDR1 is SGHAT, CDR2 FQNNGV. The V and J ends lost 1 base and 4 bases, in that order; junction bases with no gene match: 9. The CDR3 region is CASSLVKTGILYGYTF. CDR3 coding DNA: TGTGCCAGCAGCTTAGTCAAGACAGGGATCCTCTATGGCTACACCTTC.

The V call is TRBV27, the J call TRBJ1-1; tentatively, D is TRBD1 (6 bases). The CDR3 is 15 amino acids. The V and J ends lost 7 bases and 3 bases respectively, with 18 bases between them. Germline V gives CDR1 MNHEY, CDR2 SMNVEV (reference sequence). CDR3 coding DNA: TGTGCCAGCACCCTTAAACAGGGATCTGACACTGAAGCTTTCTTT. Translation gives CASTLKQGSDTEAFF.

The CDR3 here is CASSPLEGGGNQPQHF. CDR3 DNA: TGTGCCAGCAGTCCACTCGAGGGAGGGGGCAATCAGCCCCAGCATTTT. The chain has TRBV6-6 and TRBJ1-5; a weak D match, TRBD1 (5 bases). Per the germline V gene, CDR1 is MNHNY and CDR2 is SVGAGI (reference sequence). V lost 5 bases and J lost 2, with 16 bases in between. CDR3 length: 16 amino acids.

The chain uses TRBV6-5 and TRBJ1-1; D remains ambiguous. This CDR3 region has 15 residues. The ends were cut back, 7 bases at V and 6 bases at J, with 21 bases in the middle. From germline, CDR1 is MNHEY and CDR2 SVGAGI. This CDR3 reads CASKLNRRYFAEAFF. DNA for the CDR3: TGTGCCAGCAAACTAAATCGGAGGTATTTCGCTGAAGCTTTCTTT.

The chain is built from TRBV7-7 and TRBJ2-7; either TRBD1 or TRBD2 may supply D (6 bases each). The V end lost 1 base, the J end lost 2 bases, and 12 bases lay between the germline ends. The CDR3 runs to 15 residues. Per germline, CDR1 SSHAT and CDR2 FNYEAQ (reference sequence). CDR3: CASSLGQGRTYEQYF. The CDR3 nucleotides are TGTGCCAGCAGCTTAGGGCAGGGGAGGACCTACGAGCAGTACTTC.

The chain's CDR3 is CKPQPSRYSNQPQHF. The CDR3, as DNA: TGCAAACCGCAGCCATCAAGATATAGCAATCAGCCCCAGCATTTT. The chain has TRBV29-1 and TRBJ1-5; the D is unclear. The CDR3 covers 15 residues. Per germline, CDR1 SQVTM and CDR2 ANQGSEA.

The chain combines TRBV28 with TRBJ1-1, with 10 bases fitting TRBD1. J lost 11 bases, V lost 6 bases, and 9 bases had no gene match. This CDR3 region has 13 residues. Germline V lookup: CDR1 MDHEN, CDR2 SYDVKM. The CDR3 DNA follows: TGTGCCAGCAGGGGACGACAGGGGGCGCAGGCTTTCTTT. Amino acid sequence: CASRGRQGAQAFF.

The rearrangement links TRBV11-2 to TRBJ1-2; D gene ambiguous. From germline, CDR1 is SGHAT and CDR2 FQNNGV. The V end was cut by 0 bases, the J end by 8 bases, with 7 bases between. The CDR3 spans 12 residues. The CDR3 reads CASSLDTVGYTF. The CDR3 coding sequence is TGTGCCAGCAGCTTAGACACAGTCGGCTACACCTTC.

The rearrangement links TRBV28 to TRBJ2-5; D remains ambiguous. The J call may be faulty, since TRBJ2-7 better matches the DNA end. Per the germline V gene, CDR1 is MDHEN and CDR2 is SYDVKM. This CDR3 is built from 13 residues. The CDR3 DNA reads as TGTGCCAGCAGTCCGCCCCCTAGAAACGAGCAGTACTTC. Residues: CASSPPPRNEQYF.

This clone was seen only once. The CDR3 here is CASTGTGGETEAFF. CDR3 sequence (DNA): TGTGCCAGCACCGGGACAGGGGGGGAAACTGAAGCTTTCTTT. V is TRBV2 and J is TRBJ1-1, with 11 bases identical to TRBD1. CDR3 size: 14 residues. Germline V gene lookup returns CDR1 SNHLY and CDR2 FYNNEI. V lost 7 bases and J lost 5; bases outside the gene matches: 6.

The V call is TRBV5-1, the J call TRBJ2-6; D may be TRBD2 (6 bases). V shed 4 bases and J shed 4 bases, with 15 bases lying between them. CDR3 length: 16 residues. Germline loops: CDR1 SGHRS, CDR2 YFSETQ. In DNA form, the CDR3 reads TGCGCCAGCAGCGGCTATGGAGGGCGCGGGGCCAACGTCCTGACTTTC. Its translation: CASSGYGGRGANVLTF. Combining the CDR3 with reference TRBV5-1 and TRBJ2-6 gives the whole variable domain KAGVTQTPRYLIKTRGQQVTLSCSPISGHRSVSWYQQTPGQGLQFLFEYFSETQRNKGNFPGRFSGRQFSNSRSEMNVSTLELGDSALYLCASSGYGGRGANVLTFGAGSRLTVL.

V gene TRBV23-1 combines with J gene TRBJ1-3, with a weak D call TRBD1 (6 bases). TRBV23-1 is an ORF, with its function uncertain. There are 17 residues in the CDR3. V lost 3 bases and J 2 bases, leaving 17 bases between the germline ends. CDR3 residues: CASSHLISGEAGNTIYF. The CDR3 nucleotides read TGCGCCAGCAGTCACCTGATATCAGGGGAGGCTGGAAACACCATATATTTT.

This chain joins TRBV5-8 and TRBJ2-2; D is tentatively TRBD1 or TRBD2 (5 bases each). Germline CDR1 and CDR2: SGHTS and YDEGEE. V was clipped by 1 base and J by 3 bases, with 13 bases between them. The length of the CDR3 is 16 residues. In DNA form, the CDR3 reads TGTGCCAGCAGCTTGTTTTCGGGACGGTACACCGGGGAGCTGTTTTTT. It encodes CASSLFSGRYTGELFF.

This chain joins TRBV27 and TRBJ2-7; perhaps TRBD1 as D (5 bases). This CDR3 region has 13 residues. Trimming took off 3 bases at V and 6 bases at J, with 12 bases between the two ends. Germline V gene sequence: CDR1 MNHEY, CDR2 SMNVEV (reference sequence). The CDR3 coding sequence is TGTGCCAGCAGTTTCCGGGTAAGGGGCGAGCAGTACTTC. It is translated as CASSFRVRGEQYF.